Given below is one T cell receptor beta chain in context. The target antigen is unknown. Libraries were prepared by immunoSEQ multiplex PCR; TCRdb keeps only in-frame clonotypes and omits some of them. The repertoire includes roughly 90,000 clones, 90% to 95% of them detected once, and roughly 5.6% sits in the top ten. These data come from a study of graft-versus-host responses after intestinal transplantation. The CDR3 is made up of 14 amino acids. V was trimmed by 6 bases and J by 5 bases, leaving 14 bases between them. Germline V gene data show CDR1 as MNHNY and CDR2 as SVGAGI (reference sequence).

The chain joins TRBV6-6 to TRBJ2-1; D is perhaps TRBD2 (6 bases). The TCR originated in a human donor who received an intestinal transplant. The sequencing used unstimulated CD8+ T cells sorted from spleen or lymph node cells, collected before intestinal transplant. CDR3 sequence reads: CASSPKIADNEQFF. In DNA form, the CDR3 reads TGTGCCAGCAGCCCGAAGATAGCGGACAATGAGCAGTTCTTC.